This T cell receptor beta chain came from a study of T cell repertoires in cytomegalovirus infection. TCRdb used MiXCR to reprocess the reads, holding one entry per CDR3 protein. Of around 740,000 distinct CDR3 sequences listed, 35% to 40% are singletons. The CDR3 has 17 amino acids. Germline CDR1 is LNHDA and CDR2 is SQIVND (reference sequence). With 0 bases removed from V and 4 bases from J, the gap between germline ends came to 18 bases. The V gene is TRBV19, the J gene TRBJ1-1; D gene ambiguous. The TCR was taken from a human donor in good health (CMV status not recorded). Some clones in this sample may be carry-over from other donors' samples. Input material: PBMCs. The CDR3 reads CASSIDRESRLGTEAFF. The CDR3 DNA reads as TGTGCCAGTAGTATAGATCGCGAGAGTCGCCTCGGCACTGAAGCTTTCTTT. The full variable domain, its missing parts supplied by reference TRBV19 and TRBJ1-1, is DGGITQSPKYLFRKEGQNVTLSCEQNLNHDAMYWYRQDPGQGLRLIYYSQIVNDFQKGDIAEGYSVSREKKESFPLTVTSAQKNPTAFYLCASSIDRESRLGTEAFFGQGTRLTVV.